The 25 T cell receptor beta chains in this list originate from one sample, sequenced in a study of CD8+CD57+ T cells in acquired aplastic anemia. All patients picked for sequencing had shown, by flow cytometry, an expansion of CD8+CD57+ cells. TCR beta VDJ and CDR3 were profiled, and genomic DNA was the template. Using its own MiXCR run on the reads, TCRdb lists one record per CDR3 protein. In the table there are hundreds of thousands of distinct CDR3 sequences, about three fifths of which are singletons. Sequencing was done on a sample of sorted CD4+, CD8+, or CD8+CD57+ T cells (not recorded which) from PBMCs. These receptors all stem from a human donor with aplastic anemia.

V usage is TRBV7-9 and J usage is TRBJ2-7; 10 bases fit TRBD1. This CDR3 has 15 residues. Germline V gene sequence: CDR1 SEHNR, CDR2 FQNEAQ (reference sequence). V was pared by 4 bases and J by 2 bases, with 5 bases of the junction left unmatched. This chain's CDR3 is CASSSRTGGTYEQYF. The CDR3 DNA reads TGTGCCAGCAGCTCTCGGACAGGGGGGACCTACGAGCAGTACTTC.

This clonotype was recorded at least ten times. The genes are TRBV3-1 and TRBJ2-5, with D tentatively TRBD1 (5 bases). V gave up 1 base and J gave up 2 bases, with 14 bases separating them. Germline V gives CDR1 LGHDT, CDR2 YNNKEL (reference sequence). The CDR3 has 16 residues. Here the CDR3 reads CASSQGHPGNQETQYF. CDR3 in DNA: TGTGCCAGCAGCCAAGGGCATCCAGGGAATCAAGAGACCCAGTACTTC.

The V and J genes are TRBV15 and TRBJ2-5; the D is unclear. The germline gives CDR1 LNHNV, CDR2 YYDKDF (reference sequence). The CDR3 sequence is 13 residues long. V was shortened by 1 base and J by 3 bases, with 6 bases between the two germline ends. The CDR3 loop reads CATSRGDKETQYF. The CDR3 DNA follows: TGTGCCACCAGCAGAGGAGACAAAGAGACCCAGTACTTC.

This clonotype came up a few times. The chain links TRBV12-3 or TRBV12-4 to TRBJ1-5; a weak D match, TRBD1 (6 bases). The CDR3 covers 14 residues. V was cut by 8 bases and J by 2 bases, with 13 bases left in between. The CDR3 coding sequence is TGTGCCAGCGCAAGGGGGGAACGCAATCAGCCCCAGCATTTT. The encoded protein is CASARGERNQPQHF.

The CDR3 loop reads CASSQEIDRELYF. The CDR3 DNA follows: TGTGCCAGCAGCCAAGAAATTGACAGGGAGCTCTACTTC. The V gene is TRBV4-2, the J gene TRBJ2-7, with TRBD1 matching over 7 bases. CDR1 and CDR2 (germline): LGHNA, YNFKEQ. Trimming removed 0 bases from V and 13 bases from J; junction bases left unmatched: 9. The CDR3 is 13 residues long.

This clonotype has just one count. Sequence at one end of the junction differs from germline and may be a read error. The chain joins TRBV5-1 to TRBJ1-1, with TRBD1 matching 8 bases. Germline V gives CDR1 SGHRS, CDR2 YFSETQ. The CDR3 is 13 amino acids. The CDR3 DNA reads TGCGCCAGCAGTCGGACAGGGAACGCTGAAGCTTTCTTT. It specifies CASSRTGNAEAFF.

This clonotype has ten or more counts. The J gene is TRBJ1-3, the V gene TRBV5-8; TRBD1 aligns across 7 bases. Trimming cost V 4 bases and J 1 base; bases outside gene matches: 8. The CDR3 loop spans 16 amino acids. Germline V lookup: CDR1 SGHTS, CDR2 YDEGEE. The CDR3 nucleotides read TGTGCCAGCAGCCTCGGACAGGCCCGATCTGGAAACACCATATATTTT. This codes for CASSLGQARSGNTIYF.

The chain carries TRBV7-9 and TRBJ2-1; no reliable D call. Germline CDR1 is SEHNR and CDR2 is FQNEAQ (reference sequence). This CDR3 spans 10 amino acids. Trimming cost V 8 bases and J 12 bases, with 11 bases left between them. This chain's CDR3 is CASGTGLQFF. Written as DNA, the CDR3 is TGTGCCAGCGGTACCGGTTTGCAGTTCTTC.

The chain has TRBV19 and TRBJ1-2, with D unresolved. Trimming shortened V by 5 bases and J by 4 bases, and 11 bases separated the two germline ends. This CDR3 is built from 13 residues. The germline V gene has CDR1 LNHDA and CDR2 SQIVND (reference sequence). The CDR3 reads CASSGKGFYGYTF. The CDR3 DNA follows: TGTGCCAGTAGTGGTAAAGGCTTCTATGGCTACACCTTC.

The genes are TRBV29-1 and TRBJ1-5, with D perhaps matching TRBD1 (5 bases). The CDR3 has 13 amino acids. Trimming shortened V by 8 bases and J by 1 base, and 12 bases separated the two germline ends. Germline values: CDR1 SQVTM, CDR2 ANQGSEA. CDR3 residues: CSLGSGSNQPQHF. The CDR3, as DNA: TGCAGCTTGGGGTCAGGGAGCAATCAGCCCCAGCATTTT.

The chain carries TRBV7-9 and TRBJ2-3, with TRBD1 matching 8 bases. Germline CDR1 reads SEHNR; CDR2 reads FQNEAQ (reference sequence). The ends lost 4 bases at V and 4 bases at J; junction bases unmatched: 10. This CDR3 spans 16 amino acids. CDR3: CASSSPGTGAADTQYF. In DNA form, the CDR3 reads TGTGCCAGCAGCTCCCCCGGGACAGGCGCCGCAGATACGCAGTATTTT.

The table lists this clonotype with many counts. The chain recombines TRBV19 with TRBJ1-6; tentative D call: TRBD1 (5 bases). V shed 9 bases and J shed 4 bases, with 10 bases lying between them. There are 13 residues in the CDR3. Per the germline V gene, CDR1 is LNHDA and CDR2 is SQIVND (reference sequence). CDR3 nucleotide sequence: TGTGCCAGCGGGACCGCATATAATTCACCCCTCCACTTT. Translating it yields CASGTAYNSPLHF.

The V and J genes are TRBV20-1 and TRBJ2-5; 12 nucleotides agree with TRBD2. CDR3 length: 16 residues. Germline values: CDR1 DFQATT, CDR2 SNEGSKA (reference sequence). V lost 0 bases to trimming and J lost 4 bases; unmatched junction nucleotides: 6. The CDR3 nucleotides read TGCAGTGCTAGAGATCCTCTAGCGGGAGGGAGAGAGACCCAGTACTTC. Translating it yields CSARDPLAGGRETQYF.

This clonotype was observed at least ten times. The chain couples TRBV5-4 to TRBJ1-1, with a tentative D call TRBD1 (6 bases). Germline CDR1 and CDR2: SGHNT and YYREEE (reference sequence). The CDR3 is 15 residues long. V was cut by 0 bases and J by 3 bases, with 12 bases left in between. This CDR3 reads CASSLAQTGHTEAFF. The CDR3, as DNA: TGTGCCAGCAGCTTGGCCCAAACAGGGCACACTGAAGCTTTCTTT.

CDR3 in DNA: TGTGCCACCAGCAGAGGGAGAGGGACTAGCGGGAGGCTACACGAGCAGTACTTC. It translates to CATSRGRGTSGRLHEQYF. V usage is TRBV15 and J usage is TRBJ2-7; 15 bases are a match to TRBD2. This CDR3 is built from 18 residues. With V trimmed by 1 base and J by 5 bases, 9 bases remained unmatched. From germline, CDR1 is LNHNV and CDR2 YYDKDF (reference sequence).

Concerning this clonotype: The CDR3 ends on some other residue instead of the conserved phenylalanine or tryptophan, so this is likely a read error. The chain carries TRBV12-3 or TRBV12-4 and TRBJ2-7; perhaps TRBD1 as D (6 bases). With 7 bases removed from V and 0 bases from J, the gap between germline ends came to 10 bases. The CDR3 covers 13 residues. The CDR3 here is CASNEQGSYEQYL. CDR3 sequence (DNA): TGTGCCAGCAATGAACAGGGCTCCTACGAGCAGTACCTC.

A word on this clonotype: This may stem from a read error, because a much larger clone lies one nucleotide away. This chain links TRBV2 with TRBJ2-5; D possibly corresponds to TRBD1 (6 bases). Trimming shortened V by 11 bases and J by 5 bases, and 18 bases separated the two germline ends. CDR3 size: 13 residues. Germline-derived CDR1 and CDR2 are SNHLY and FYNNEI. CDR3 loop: CAGNRVSVETQYF. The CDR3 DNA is TGTGCCGGCAACAGGGTTAGCGTGGAGACCCAGTACTTC.

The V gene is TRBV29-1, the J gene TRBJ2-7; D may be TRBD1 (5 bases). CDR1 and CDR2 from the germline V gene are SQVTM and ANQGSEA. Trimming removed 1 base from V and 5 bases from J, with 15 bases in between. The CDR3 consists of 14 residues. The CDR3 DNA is TGCAGCGTTGAAGTGTGGGGCGCAGTCGACGAGCAGTACTTC. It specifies CSVEVWGAVDEQYF.

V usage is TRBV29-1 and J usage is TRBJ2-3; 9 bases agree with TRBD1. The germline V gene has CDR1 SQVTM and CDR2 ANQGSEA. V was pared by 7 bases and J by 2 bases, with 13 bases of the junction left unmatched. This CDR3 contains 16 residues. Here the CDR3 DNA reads TGCAGCGCTCCGAATGAGGACAGGGGCCTCACAGATACGCAGTATTTT. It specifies CSAPNEDRGLTDTQYF.

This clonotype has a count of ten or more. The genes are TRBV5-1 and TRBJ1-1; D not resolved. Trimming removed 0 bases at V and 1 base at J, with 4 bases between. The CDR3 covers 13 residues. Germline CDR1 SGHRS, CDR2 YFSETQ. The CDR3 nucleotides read TGCGCCAGCAGCTTGGGAAAGAACACTGAAGCTTTCTTT. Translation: CASSLGKNTEAFF.

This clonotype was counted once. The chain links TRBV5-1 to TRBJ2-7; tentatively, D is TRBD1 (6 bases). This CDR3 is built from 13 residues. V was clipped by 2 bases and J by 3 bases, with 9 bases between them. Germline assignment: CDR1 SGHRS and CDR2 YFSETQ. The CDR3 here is CASSLMTGYEQYF. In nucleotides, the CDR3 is TGCGCCAGCAGCTTAATGACAGGCTACGAGCAGTACTTC.

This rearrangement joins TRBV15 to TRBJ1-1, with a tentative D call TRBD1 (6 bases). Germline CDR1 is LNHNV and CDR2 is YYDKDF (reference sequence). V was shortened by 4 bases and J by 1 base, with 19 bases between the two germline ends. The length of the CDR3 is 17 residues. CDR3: CATSIFPTGPENTEAFF. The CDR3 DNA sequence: TGTGCCACCAGCATTTTCCCTACAGGGCCTGAGAACACTGAAGCTTTCTTT. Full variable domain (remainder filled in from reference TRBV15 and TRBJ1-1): DAMVIQNPRYQVTQFGKPVTLSCSQTLNHNVMYWYQQKSSQAPKLLFHYYDKDFNNEADTPDNFQSRRPNTSFCFLDIRSPGLGDTAMYLCATSIFPTGPENTEAFFGQGTRLTVV.

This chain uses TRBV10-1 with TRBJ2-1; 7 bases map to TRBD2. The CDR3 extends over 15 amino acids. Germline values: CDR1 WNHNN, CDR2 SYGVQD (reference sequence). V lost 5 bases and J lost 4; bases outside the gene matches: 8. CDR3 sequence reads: CASSSGGGKYNEQFF. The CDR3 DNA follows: TGCGCCAGCAGTTCCGGCGGGGGAAAATACAATGAGCAGTTCTTC.

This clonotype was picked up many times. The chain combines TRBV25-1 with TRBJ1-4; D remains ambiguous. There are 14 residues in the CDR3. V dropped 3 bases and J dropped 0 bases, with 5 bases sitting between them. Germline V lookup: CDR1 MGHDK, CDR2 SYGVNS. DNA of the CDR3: TGTGCCAGCAGTGACTCCTCAACTAATGAAAAACTGTTTTTT. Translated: CASSDSSTNEKLFF.

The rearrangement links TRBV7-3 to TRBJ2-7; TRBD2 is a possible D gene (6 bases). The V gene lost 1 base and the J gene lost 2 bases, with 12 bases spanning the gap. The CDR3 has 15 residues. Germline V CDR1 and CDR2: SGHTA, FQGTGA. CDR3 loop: CASSLMAGTPYEQYF. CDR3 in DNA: TGTGCCAGCAGCTTAATGGCGGGAACCCCCTACGAGCAGTACTTC.